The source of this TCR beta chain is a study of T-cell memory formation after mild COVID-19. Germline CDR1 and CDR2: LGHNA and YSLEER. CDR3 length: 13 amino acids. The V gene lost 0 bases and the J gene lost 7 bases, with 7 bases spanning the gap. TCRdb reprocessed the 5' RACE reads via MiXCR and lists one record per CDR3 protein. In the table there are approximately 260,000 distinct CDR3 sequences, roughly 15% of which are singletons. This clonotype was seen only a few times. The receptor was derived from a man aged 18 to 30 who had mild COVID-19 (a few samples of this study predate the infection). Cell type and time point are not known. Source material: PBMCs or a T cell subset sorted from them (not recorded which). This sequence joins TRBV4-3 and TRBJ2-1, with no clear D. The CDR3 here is CASSQELRNEQFF. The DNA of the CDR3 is TGCGCCAGCAGCCAAGAGTTAAGGAATGAGCAGTTCTTC.